One and the same sample provided the 14 T cell receptor beta chains below, sequenced in a study of early stage breast cancer tumors. Only in-frame clones appear in the TCRdb table, and some are missing; sequencing was by immunoSEQ multiplex PCR. Seen here are about 9,500 clones, roughly 70% observed once, and the top ten hold around 7%. The sequenced sample consisted of breast tumor tissue. These receptors all come from a person aged 50-59 years with breast cancer.

The chain employs TRBV18 and TRBJ2-2, with D perhaps TRBD2 (6 bases). V lost 0 bases and J 4 bases, leaving 15 bases between the germline ends. CDR1 is KGHSH, CDR2 LQKENI, per germline. There are 17 residues in the CDR3. CDR3 protein: CASSPPDWGLVTGELFF. The CDR3 DNA sequence: TGTGCCAGCTCACCACCGGATTGGGGACTCGTCACCGGGGAGCTGTTTTTT.

This clone has only a few counts. V is TRBV2 and J is TRBJ2-5, with TRBD1 as a possible D gene (6 bases). Trimming removed 3 bases at V and 4 bases at J, with 21 bases between. CDR3 size: 17 residues. Germline V gene data show CDR1 as SNHLY and CDR2 as FYNNEI. For the CDR3, the DNA is TGTGCCAGCAGTGATTCCCCTGGGCAGGGGCGCGGAGAGACCCAGTACTTC. This gives the protein CASSDSPGQGRGETQYF.

The V call is TRBV19, the J call TRBJ2-7, with a tentative D call TRBD2 (6 bases). The germline gives CDR1 LNHDA, CDR2 SQIVND (reference sequence). V was cut by 4 bases and J by 12 bases, with 22 bases left in between. This CDR3 contains 14 residues. CDR3: CASSTQLAGVLMYF. The CDR3 region has the DNA TGTGCCAGTAGTACCCAACTAGCAGGAGTTCTAATGTACTTC.

The gene calls are TRBV9 and TRBJ2-3; D may be TRBD2 (5 bases). CDR3 length equals 15 residues. The ends were cut back, 1 base at V and 7 bases at J, with 16 bases in the middle. Germline V CDR1 and CDR2: SGDLS, YYNGEE. The CDR3 protein is CASSVFPGETNTQYF. The CDR3 coding sequence is TGTGCCAGCAGCGTATTCCCCGGGGAGACGAATACGCAGTATTTT.

This clone has only a few counts. The chain is built from TRBV2 and TRBJ1-2, with TRBD1 identical over 10 bases. This CDR3 is built from 14 residues. Germline trimming cut 8 bases from V and 1 base from J; bases unmatched to any gene: 4. The germline V gene encodes CDR1 SNHLY and CDR2 FYNNEI. The CDR3 spells CASRQGANNYGYTF. In DNA, the CDR3 is TGTGCCAGCCGACAGGGGGCAAATAACTATGGCTACACCTTC.

The chain employs TRBV5-1 and TRBJ1-2; perhaps TRBD1 as D (5 bases). Germline V gene sequence: CDR1 SGHRS, CDR2 YFSETQ. Trimming took off 1 base at V and 1 base at J, with 8 bases between the two ends. This CDR3 has 14 amino acids. CDR3 sequence: CASSLFDSNYGYTF. The CDR3 nucleotides read TGCGCCAGCAGCTTGTTCGACAGTAACTATGGCTACACCTTC.

The table lists this clone with a count of one. The genes are TRBV11-2 and TRBJ2-7; D may correspond to TRBD1 or TRBD2 (5 bases each). Deletions cut 0 bases from V and 0 bases from J, with 6 bases between. The CDR3 totals 14 residues. Germline CDR1 SGHAT, CDR2 FQNNGV. The CDR3 here is CASSLDGTSYEQYF. The CDR3 DNA sequence: TGTGCCAGCAGCTTAGATGGGACCTCCTACGAGCAGTACTTC.

The rearrangement links TRBV11-2 to TRBJ2-7; 12 bases match TRBD2. This CDR3 comprises 17 residues. Germline V lookup: CDR1 SGHAT, CDR2 FQNNGV. V lost 5 bases, J lost 4 bases, and 12 bases stayed unmatched. As DNA, the CDR3 is TGTGCCAGCAGCCCCAACCATCTAGCGGGAGGGTCTTACGAGCAGTACTTC. Protein: CASSPNHLAGGSYEQYF.

This clone was observed a few times. This chain uses TRBV6-6 with TRBJ1-1; the D gene is possibly TRBD1 (6 bases). V was cut by 5 bases and J by 3 bases, with 16 bases left in between. Germline values: CDR1 MNHNY, CDR2 SVGAGI (reference sequence). This CDR3 is built from 15 residues. The CDR3 bases are TGTGCCAGCAGTCCCGGGGGCGGGCGGGACACTGAAGCTTTCTTT. Amino acids: CASSPGGGRDTEAFF.

The chain links TRBV5-1 to TRBJ1-3; D is unclear. The CDR3 has 16 amino acids. Germline-derived CDR1 and CDR2 are SGHRS and YFSETQ. V gave up 1 base and J gave up 4 bases, with 15 bases separating them. The CDR3 sequence: CASSLNSGTEGNTIYF. The CDR3, as DNA: TGCGCCAGCAGCTTGAATTCGGGTACCGAAGGAAACACCATATATTTT.

This chain joins TRBV29-1 and TRBJ2-7, with D maybe TRBD1 (6 bases). This CDR3 spans 11 amino acids. Germline CDR1 is SQVTM and CDR2 is ANQGSEA. Trimming shortened V by 7 bases and J by 6 bases, and 13 bases separated the two germline ends. The CDR3 region is CSAGWGPEQYF. The CDR3 DNA is TGCAGCGCGGGCTGGGGGCCCGAGCAGTACTTC.

This chain links TRBV29-1 with TRBJ2-1; 9 bases fit TRBD2. This CDR3 is 14 amino acids long. With 3 bases clipped from V and 4 bases from J, the junction kept 4 bases outside the gene matches. In germline, CDR1 is SQVTM, CDR2 ANQGSEA. In DNA, the CDR3 is TGCAGCGTTGACGCTAGCGGGGTTTACAATGAGCAGTTCTTC. It is translated as CSVDASGVYNEQFF.

This clone is categorized as large. CDR3 residues: CASSGDGSSSGANVLTF. The CDR3 nucleotides are TGTGCCAGCAGTGGGGACGGATCTAGCTCTGGGGCCAACGTCCTGACTTTC. This chain connects TRBV6-1 to TRBJ2-6; D possibly matches TRBD1 or TRBD2 (5 bases each). The CDR3 loop spans 17 amino acids. The germline V gene encodes CDR1 MNHNS and CDR2 SASEGT. V shed 4 bases and J shed 0 bases, with 13 bases lying between them.

The genes are TRBV7-9 and TRBJ2-2, with 14 bases that match TRBD2. Losses at the gene ends were 8 bases for V and 3 bases for J; bases not matched to a gene: 5. This CDR3 has 16 amino acids. CDR1 and CDR2 (germline): SEHNR, FQNEAQ (reference sequence). In DNA, the CDR3 is TGTGCCAGCGGGGGACTAGCGGGAGACGACACCGGGGAGCTGTTTTTT. This codes for CASGGLAGDDTGELFF.